The 28 T cell receptor beta chains below were found in one sample sequenced in a study of CD8 T cells in ankylosing spondylitis. TCRdb reprocessed the 5' RACE reads with MiXCR, giving one entry per CDR3 protein. The profile shows around 490,000 distinct CDR3 sequences, roughly 5.2% of them singletons. Study results and limitations: In ankylosing spondylitis blood, a motif of eight highly homologous TCR beta variants appeared characteristic.

These TCRs are of unknown antigen specificity. Sequencing was carried out using blood, either unsorted or a sorted T cell fraction (not recorded which). The origin of the receptors is a male donor with ankylosing spondylitis.

This clonotype was counted ten times or more. This chain links TRBV20-1 with TRBJ2-5; TRBD2 is a possible D gene (7 bases). CDR1 is DFQATT and CDR2 is SNEGSKA in the germline V gene (reference sequence). The V end was cut by 5 bases, the J end by 7 bases, with 17 bases between. CDR3 length: 13 residues. CDR3 DNA sequence: TGCAGTGCTGGGGGGGGGCACTTCAGGACCCAGTACTTC. Translation gives CSAGGGHFRTQYF.

This clonotype was seen repeatedly, ten times or more. The chain recombines TRBV20-1 with TRBJ1-4, with a possible D match to TRBD1 (6 bases). Trimming shortened V by 6 bases and J by 8 bases, and 22 bases separated the two germline ends. There are 15 residues in the CDR3. Germline assignment: CDR1 DFQATT and CDR2 SNEGSKA (reference sequence). The CDR3 loop reads CSAQRGGAEEEKLFF. DNA of the CDR3: TGCAGTGCCCAGAGGGGGGGGGCGGAGGAGGAAAAACTGTTTTTT.

The sample holds many counts of this clonotype. The chain is built from TRBV5-5 and TRBJ2-3, with 10 bases matching TRBD2. The CDR3 loop spans 16 amino acids. Germline loops: CDR1 SGHKS, CDR2 YYEKEE (reference sequence). V trimming: 4 bases; J trimming: 1 base; junction bases outside the gene matches: 6. The CDR3 loop reads CASSIPTSGGTDTQYF. The CDR3 DNA is TGTGCCAGCAGCATCCCTACTAGCGGGGGCACAGATACGCAGTATTTT.

This clonotype has just a few counts. The genes are TRBV28 and TRBJ2-7, with 8 bases matching TRBD1. Germline CDR1 reads MDHEN; CDR2 reads SYDVKM. Trimming at V came to 7 bases and at J to 4 bases, leaving 12 bases not matched to a gene. The CDR3 contains 15 residues. The CDR3 DNA follows: TGTGCCAGCACCCTAACCGGGACAGGAGTTTACGAGCAGTACTTC. This codes for CASTLTGTGVYEQYF.

This clonotype was counted many times. V is TRBV10-3 and J is TRBJ2-7; no firm D call. This CDR3 has 14 residues. CDR1 is ENHRY and CDR2 is SYGVKD in the germline V gene. Trimming cost V 4 bases and J 5 bases, with 15 bases left between them. CDR3 in amino acids: CAISGGGRPHEQYF. The DNA for the CDR3 is TGTGCCATCAGTGGAGGTGGCAGACCACACGAGCAGTACTTC.

This clonotype was seen a handful of times. The chain is built from TRBV6-5 and TRBJ1-2; D not resolved. This CDR3 region has 13 residues. Germline CDR1 is MNHEY and CDR2 is SVGAGI. The V end lost 4 bases, the J end lost 5 bases, and 11 bases lay between the germline ends. The CDR3 is CASSFSEGYGYTF. CDR3 in DNA: TGTGCCAGCAGTTTCTCGGAAGGATATGGCTACACCTTC.

This clonotype was seen many times. This chain's CDR3 is CATTIGRRQPQHF. Here the CDR3 DNA reads TGTGCCACAACGATTGGGCGTAGGCAGCCCCAGCATTTT. The chain uses TRBV6-1 and TRBJ1-5; D call uncertain. In germline, CDR1 is MNHNS, CDR2 SASEGT. The CDR3 runs to 13 residues. With 10 bases removed from V and 7 bases from J, the gap between germline ends came to 17 bases.

Ten or more counts support this clonotype. This rearrangement joins TRBV20-1 to TRBJ1-1; 8 nucleotides line up with TRBD1. Germline assignment: CDR1 DFQATT and CDR2 SNEGSKA (reference sequence). This CDR3 is 14 amino acids long. Losses at the gene ends were 5 bases for V and 5 bases for J; bases not matched to a gene: 10. CDR3 sequence reads: CSAGGQGTRTEAFF. The CDR3 DNA reads as TGCAGTGCTGGCGGACAGGGAACGAGGACTGAAGCTTTCTTT.

The rearrangement joins TRBV18 to TRBJ1-1; a weak D match, TRBD1 (6 bases). Germline CDR1 and CDR2: KGHSH and LQKENI. V lost 3 bases to trimming and J lost 0 bases, with 17 bases between them. This CDR3 is built from 17 residues. The CDR3 sequence: CASSPSGGLSMNTEAFF. DNA of the CDR3: TGTGCCAGCTCACCCAGCGGGGGGCTAAGCATGAACACTGAAGCTTTCTTT.

This clonotype was observed many times. The chain has TRBV11-2 and TRBJ1-1; the D gene is possibly TRBD1 (6 bases). The CDR3 contains 22 residues. The germline gives CDR1 SGHAT, CDR2 FQNNGV. V was shortened by 0 bases and J by 0 bases, with 29 bases between the two germline ends. CDR3 loop: CASSLEGPPIRDRWSMNTEAFF. As DNA, the CDR3 is TGTGCCAGCAGCTTAGAGGGGCCCCCTATAAGAGACAGGTGGAGTATGAACACTGAAGCTTTCTTT.

This clonotype was seen ten or more times. The V call is TRBV6-2 or TRBV6-3, the J call TRBJ1-6; TRBD1 agrees at 9 bases. The CDR3 extends over 16 amino acids. J lost 7 bases, V lost 6 bases, and 10 bases had no gene match. Germline V CDR1 and CDR2: MNHEY, SVGEGT. As DNA, the CDR3 is TGTGCCAGCAGGCAAGCCTACAGGGGGCAGAATTCACCCCTCCACTTT. It encodes CASRQAYRGQNSPLHF.

This rearrangement joins TRBV4-3 to TRBJ2-5, with D perhaps matching TRBD1 or TRBD2 (6 bases each). Germline V gene data show CDR1 as LGHNA and CDR2 as YSLEER. V was pared by 0 bases and J by 5 bases, with 19 bases between. This CDR3 region has 17 residues. CDR3 sequence (DNA): TGCGCCAGCAGCCAAGACACGGGGGCAGGGAGGTCGGAGACCCAGTACTTC. This encodes CASSQDTGAGRSETQYF.

Regarding this clonotype: Being one base from a much bigger clone, this may be a read error. The chain employs TRBV20-1 and TRBJ1-2; maybe TRBD1 (5 bases). Germline CDR1 reads DFQATT; CDR2 reads SNEGSKA (reference sequence). This CDR3 has 12 residues. CDR3 sequence (DNA): TGCAGTGCCCCGACAGCAAACTATGGCCACACCTTC. It yields the protein CSAPTANYGHTF.

This clonotype was detected ten times or more. This chain connects TRBV4-1 to TRBJ1-2, with 8 nucleotides matching TRBD1. V shed 4 bases and J 8 bases; nucleotides not matched to a gene: 6. The CDR3 runs to 13 residues. Germline values: CDR1 MGHRA, CDR2 YSYEKL. The CDR3 loop is CASSPRTGSGYTF. The CDR3 DNA sequence: TGCGCCAGCAGCCCCCGGACAGGGAGCGGCTACACCTTC.

As regards this clonotype: A much more abundant neighbour one base away suggests this may be a read error. V and J are TRBV27 and TRBJ2-7; D remains ambiguous. V lost 4 bases, J lost 6 bases, and 13 bases lay in between. Germline V CDR1 and CDR2: MNHEY, SMNVEV (reference sequence). The CDR3 totals 13 residues. This CDR3 reads CASSSPRYCEQYF. As DNA, the CDR3 is TGTGCCAGCAGTTCTCCCAGATACTGCGAGCAGTACTTC.

This clonotype has ten or more counts. The V gene is TRBV10-3, the J gene TRBJ1-1; 10 positions match TRBD1. The CDR3 is made up of 16 amino acids. Per germline, CDR1 ENHRY and CDR2 SYGVKD. V was clipped by 6 bases and J by 3 bases; unmatched bases: 10. The CDR3, as DNA: TGTGCCATCAGGCCATCCGGGACAGGGGCCGACACTGAAGCTTTCTTT. Residues: CAIRPSGTGADTEAFF.

The chain is built from TRBV20-1 and TRBJ2-3, with 12 positions matching TRBD2. Germline CDR1 is DFQATT and CDR2 is SNEGSKA (reference sequence). The CDR3 totals 17 residues. Losses at the gene ends were 1 base for V and 4 bases for J; bases not matched to a gene: 9. The CDR3 loop reads CSARARGLAGLSDTQYF. CDR3 in DNA: TGCAGTGCTAGAGCCCGCGGACTAGCGGGACTCTCAGATACGCAGTATTTT.

V usage is TRBV2 and J usage is TRBJ2-3; D is ambiguous. Germline loops: CDR1 SNHLY, CDR2 FYNNEI. V was shortened by 6 bases and J by 2 bases, with 12 bases between the two germline ends. The CDR3 consists of 14 residues. CDR3 residues: CASRKDGPTDTQYF. CDR3 bases: TGTGCCAGCAGAAAGGACGGCCCCACAGATACGCAGTATTTT.

This clonotype was counted many times. The chain employs TRBV20-1 and TRBJ1-1; no clear D. Trimming took off 3 bases at V and 0 bases at J, with 11 bases between the two ends. Germline V gene lookup returns CDR1 DFQATT and CDR2 SNEGSKA (reference sequence). This CDR3 has 14 residues. CDR3 coding DNA: TGCAGTGCTAGGGGTCCGCTCATGAACACTGAAGCTTTCTTT. This codes for CSARGPLMNTEAFF.

Ten or more counts support this clonotype. V and J are TRBV7-2 and TRBJ2-1, with 9 nucleotides matching TRBD2. The CDR3 totals 15 residues. Germline V gene lookup returns CDR1 SGHTA and CDR2 FQGNSA. After removal of 1 base from V and 6 bases from J, the junction contained 4 bases not matched to a gene. The CDR3 protein is CASSLVSGSLNEQFF. CDR3 nucleotides: TGTGCCAGCAGCTTAGTTAGCGGGAGTCTCAATGAGCAGTTCTTC.

This clonotype was counted at least ten times. The J gene is TRBJ2-7, the V gene TRBV10-3; 12 positions match TRBD2. CDR3 size: 13 residues. V lost 9 bases, J lost 2 bases, and 2 bases stayed unmatched. Germline V gives CDR1 ENHRY, CDR2 SYGVKD. The CDR3 nucleotides are TGTGCCATTGGACTAGCGGGACCCTACGAGCAGTACTTC. Translating gives CAIGLAGPYEQYF.

At least ten counts were recorded for this clonotype. The gene calls are TRBV29-1 and TRBJ1-5; D uncertain. V was cut by 7 bases and J by 2 bases, with 9 bases left in between. Per germline, CDR1 SQVTM and CDR2 ANQGSEA. The CDR3 spans 12 residues. In DNA form, the CDR3 reads TGCAGCGCCTCGGTAGGCAATCAGCCCCAGCATTTT. Amino acids: CSASVGNQPQHF.

This clonotype was observed many times. The chain employs TRBV7-6 and TRBJ2-7; 7 nucleotides match TRBD1. Losses at the gene ends were 1 base for V and 9 bases for J; bases not matched to a gene: 12. Germline CDR1 reads SGHVS; CDR2 reads FNYEAQ. This CDR3 contains 15 residues. For the CDR3, the DNA is TGTGCCAGCAGCTTAGATGAGGGGGCCCATTTGGTGCAGTACTTC. Encoded protein: CASSLDEGAHLVQYF.

This clonotype was detected many times. The chain couples TRBV7-2 to TRBJ2-1; D perhaps matches TRBD2 (5 bases). Per germline, CDR1 SGHTA and CDR2 FQGNSA. V lost 8 bases to trimming and J lost 5 bases, with 13 bases between them. The CDR3 runs to 13 residues. In DNA, the CDR3 is TGTGCCAGCGAGACCGGGGAGAACAATGAGCAGTTCTTC. Translated: CASETGENNEQFF.

This clonotype came up many times. The V call is TRBV4-3, the J call TRBJ1-1; TRBD1 matches at 10 bases. Germline V gene sequence: CDR1 LGHNA, CDR2 YSLEER. With 0 bases clipped from V and 5 bases from J, the junction kept 9 bases outside the gene matches. This CDR3 is built from 17 residues. The CDR3 sequence: CASSQDGRQGARTEAFF. Here the CDR3 DNA reads TGCGCCAGCAGCCAAGACGGGAGACAGGGGGCTCGGACTGAAGCTTTCTTT.

A few counts support this clonotype. The chain carries TRBV5-1 and TRBJ2-5; 11 bases match TRBD2. V was pared by 4 bases and J by 3 bases, with 2 bases of the junction left unmatched. The CDR3 is 14 residues long. CDR1 and CDR2 (germline): SGHRS, YFSETQ. The chain's CDR3 is CASSVGLAEETQYF. The CDR3 nucleotides read TGCGCCAGCAGCGTGGGACTAGCGGAAGAGACCCAGTACTTC.

This clonotype appeared many times. The chain joins TRBV20-1 to TRBJ1-2; 7 bases fit TRBD1. The CDR3 sequence is 14 residues long. J was trimmed by 4 bases and V by 5 bases; bases with no gene match: 10. From germline, CDR1 is DFQATT and CDR2 SNEGSKA (reference sequence). The DNA for the CDR3 is TGCAGTGCTGATAGGGGAGGGGGCGGCTATGGCTACACCTTC. It specifies CSADRGGGGYGYTF.

This clonotype occurred many times. This chain joins TRBV7-6 and TRBJ2-7, with 9 bases that match TRBD1. This CDR3 contains 15 residues. CDR1 and CDR2 from the germline V gene are SGHVS and FNYEAQ. The V and J ends lost 4 bases and 3 bases, in that order; junction bases with no gene match: 7. The CDR3 DNA reads TGTGCCAGCAGCTCGACCAAGGGACAGGGCTACGAGCAGTACTTC. Translation: CASSSTKGQGYEQYF.